This T cell receptor (beta chain) was captured in a study of cytomegalovirus exposure and HLA in healthy donors (TCRdb year 2017). Study-level background: An earlier analysis of some 600 of the donors reported roughly 300 Gb of sequence data and around 120 million unique TCR beta sequences obtained from 180 million or so T cells. The study was designed to test whether signatures of past pathogen exposure could be identified by cataloging public T cell receptors. In a later genetic analysis, genome-wide SNP genotypes for about 60% of the 666 donors were used, and that subset was treated as a discovery cohort. A later analysis re-examined previously published TCR beta repertoires from just over 650 donors and added high-resolution HLA genotyping to investigate patterns of TCR occurrence. The number of typed donors differed by locus: roughly 620-640 for A, B, C, DRB1 and DQB1; approximately 540 for DQA1; 606 for DPA1; and approximately 450 for DPB1. Every discovery cohort repertoire had been produced on one sequencing platform. Rather than drawing on any new phenotypic data, the later analysis identified candidate immune exposures from TCR beta sequences and the way those sequences occurred across donors. An earlier analysis of around 580 of the donors used high-throughput TCR beta sequencing to judge whether each TCR beta V gene segment behaved as functional or pseudogenic. Approximately 310 gigabases of sequencing data and 70 million to 100 million unique TCR sequences were included in an early release covering around 650 HLA-typed donors. The study combined high-throughput TCR immunosequencing, statistical association of individual TCRs with disease status, and machine learning to predict cytomegalovirus infection status. Class I and class II HLA loci were covered by the typing at four-digit resolution. Donor age, sex, ethnicity and CMV serostatus were compiled together with the repertoire data. Across some 400 genotyped donors of the cohort, an average of about 200,000 unique TCR beta nucleotide sequences per donor were sequenced, and roughly a sixth of those sequences were non-productive. A few DR-DQ haplotypes were treated as single units for association and clustering because of strong linkage in the cohort. Besides the first cohort of approximately 670 subjects, a separate validation cohort made up of 95 to 150 different subjects was used. Using immunosequencing, the study profiled T cell repertoires from roughly 650 subjects and related those repertoires to cytomegalovirus serostatus. Among the roughly 400 genotyped donors, about 83% belonged to the genetic ancestry cluster associated with self-reported Caucasian donors. The research as a whole found: A later genetic analysis associated a missense DCLRE1C variant with V-gene and J-gene trimming of TCR beta chains, and an independent cohort replicated the association. Assigning TCR associations to individual alleles was difficult when HLA alleles, especially DR and DQ, strongly co-occurred. In both the original and validation cohorts, the classifier was reported to diagnose cytomegalovirus status with high specificity and sensitivity. Immune exposure information for the cohort was limited to CMV serostatus. Most TCR sequences were observed very rarely across donors, whereas some public TCRs were present in many individuals. The sequencing pipeline was judged likely to have produced a cluster of highly shared sequence variants as a technical artifact. Roughly uniform sequencing depth across donors was assumed in presence/absence analyses, although this assumption may not hold. A further reported finding was that TCR beta sequences accurately predicted the HLA-A and HLA-B alleles for most subjects in the first cohort. The study listed over 150 TCR beta chains as associated with cytomegalovirus. Around 16 rarely observed V segments, including chromosome 9 orphons, were excluded from the earlier analysis of approximately 500 of the donors because counts were too low. In a later analysis, most CMV-associated TCR beta chains were found to appear HLA-restricted, with HLA associations seemingly driven largely by CMV exposure. An earlier analysis of 587 of the donors showed that most TCR beta V segments appeared in productive rearrangements either about 90% or about 30% of the time, which broadly matched IMGT annotations. A few of the identified cytomegalovirus-associated TCR beta chains were confirmed in vitro to be specific for cytomegalovirus antigens. In a later analysis, the rate of TCR association differed among HLA loci, with DRB1 alleles having the most associated TCRs and HLA-C alleles having the fewest. HLA typing was unavailable for some donors at each locus, so association tests used only the typed subset. Several of the top co-occurrence clusters appeared to be linked to parvovirus B19, influenza, CMV and Epstein-Barr virus, according to a later analysis. Linkage disequilibrium might explain the correlated functional status among segregating V segments, but an unknown experimental factor could not be excluded. In a later analysis, HLA-associated TCR beta chains showed more clonal expansion and lower generation probabilities than non-associated chains that were equally common. The 87-base-pair reads could not distinguish some IMGT-functional V segments, including TRBV6-2 and TRBV6-3, so those segments were excluded. According to the authors, the approach could potentially be generalized to other disease states and immunological phenotypes. This cohort had only TCR beta chains sequenced, and the lack of alpha or paired-chain data limited which features could be detected. A later analysis associated 16,951 TCR beta sequences with specific HLA alleles at a false discovery rate of 0.05. Compared with the approximately 600-donor mean, donors in an Asian-associated ancestry cluster had fewer N-insertions in productive TCRs, according to a later genetic analysis.

The library relied on the immunoSEQ multiplex PCR assay. A mixture of 60 forward primers for TCR Vbeta segments and 13 reverse primers for TCR Jbeta segments was used in the multiplex PCR. The CDR3 region of rearranged TCR beta genes was amplified from genomic DNA with a multiplex PCR assay. Amplified TCR beta libraries were sequenced as 87-base-pair reads on the Illumina HiSeq System. The study's own analysis went as follows. A later analysis counted tens of millions of unique TCR beta chains across the 600 to 850 repertoires, and some 12 million of these chains were shared by at least two donors. Raw reads were error-corrected and collapsed into unique sequences by a nearest-neighbor algorithm in which closely related sequences were merged to remove PCR and sequencing errors. CDR3 sequences were aligned to IMGT reference sequences to assign V, D and J gene segments. For a sequence to be retained, a match of at least six nucleotides was required to both a V gene segment and a J gene segment. A rearrangement was called productive if the CDR3 had no stop codons and remained in frame with V and J, and every other rearrangement was called non-productive. Following IMGT convention, CDR3 was defined as the stretch from the second conserved V-encoded cysteine up to the conserved J-encoded phenylalanine. The earlier analysis of 500 to 750 of the donors excluded any sequence lacking an unambiguous match to a single V gene segment. In an earlier analysis of approximately 610 of the donors, V segments were called functional above 56.7% productive rearrangements and were called segregating when the between-donor standard deviation exceeded 5%. To diagnose cytomegalovirus status from the catalog of TCR beta chain sequences, a statistical classification framework was built. V and J gene assignment, in a later analysis, came from comparing TCR nucleotide sequences with IMGT/GENE-DB human TR gene sequences. A later analysis assigned CDR3 sequences and most-parsimonious VDJ recombination scenarios with the TCRdist pipeline. A later analysis defined each TCR beta chain by its CDR3 amino acid sequence plus V-gene family, and excluded reads lacking a unique V-gene family. As a way to deal with suspected cross-contamination and a sequencing artifact, a later analysis dropped 450 to 700 nucleotide sequences that were highly shared and had low generation probability. In a later analysis, a clonal expansion index for each public chain was calculated from normalized within-repertoire ranks of inferred template counts. A later analysis computed generation probabilities with a VDJ recombination model fitted to out-of-frame rearrangements, and checked the results against IGoR. Hypergeometric tests were used in a later analysis to score TCR-TCR, TCR-HLA and TCR-CMV co-occurrence, with a repertoire-size bias correction applied to the TCR pairs. False discovery rates were estimated in a later analysis by permuting HLA or CMV assignments 20 times. In a later analysis, co-occurring TCRs were grouped using DBSCAN, and TCRdist sequence similarity was added for clustering within HLA-allele-positive subsets. For co-occurrence clustering, repertoires with fewer than 30,000 or more than 120,000 public chains were excluded, along with five repertoires with anomalous nucleotide sharing. Held by TCRdb, this immuneACCESS table contains in-frame sequences only and omits some clones. Under half of the omission traces to an unresolved V gene where checked; the cause of the rest is unknown. V and J calls and clone size are as listed in that table; D and trimming were resolved from the DNA. The sample table shows about 220,000 clones, and approximately 83% are seen once. The ten largest clones represent roughly 0.7% of the sample.

V was cut back by 7 bases and J by 7 bases, leaving a gap of 26 bases between them. From the cysteine through the phenylalanine, the CDR3 covers 18 amino acids. The kept DNA is CDR3 alone, 54 bases in frame from the first base. With respect to this clone: What antigen it recognizes has not been identified. No quality values exist for individual bases; no much larger clone is one base distant. The sample contains more than one DNA sequence encoding this CDR3.

The cohort comprised around 700 healthy bone marrow donors. At the time of sampling, every cohort member was nominally healthy, though immune exposures that went unrecorded were likely present. The donor was CMV seronegative and belonged to the group of several hundred seronegative cohort members. Every donor gave a peripheral blood sample, and the peripheral blood mononuclear cells from that sample were used for TCR beta sequencing. Genomic DNA extraction from the blood cell samples was performed with the Qiagen DNeasy Blood Extraction Kit. Sequences were obtained from PBMCs. This clonotype was sampled from a boy aged 2-15 years in good health and CMV-seronegative. The sequence is built from TRBV23-1 and TRBJ1-6, with an unclear D gene assignment. TRBV23-1 is designated an ORF whose function remains uncertain. The CDR3 has the sequence CASKDGLTRFSENSPLHF. The sequenced DNA: TGCGCCAGCAAAGACGGACTGACACGATTCTCGGAAAATTCACCCCTCCACTTT.